The source of this T cell receptor beta chain is a study of blood T cell repertoires in COVID-19. Original processing methods: Reference gene primer amplification yielded estimated nucleated cell counts. The protocol was immunoSEQ multiplex PCR, while the TCRdb copy is restricted to in-frame clones and leaves out a portion. V, J and clone size were drawn from that table, and D and trimming were deduced from the DNA. The sample contains tens of thousands of clones, approximately 94% of which appear only once. The CDR3 spans 14 residues. Trimming took off 1 base at V and 4 bases at J, with 9 bases between the two ends. CDR1 is SGHRS, CDR2 YFSETQ, per germline.

The chain employs TRBV5-1 and TRBJ1-3; D unresolved. The material sequenced was peripheral blood. The clonotype comes from a human donor in a cohort sampled during active COVID-19. The CDR3 loop is CASSLNSGGNTIYF. The CDR3 bases are TGCGCCAGCAGCTTGAATTCAGGAGGAAACACCATATATTTT.